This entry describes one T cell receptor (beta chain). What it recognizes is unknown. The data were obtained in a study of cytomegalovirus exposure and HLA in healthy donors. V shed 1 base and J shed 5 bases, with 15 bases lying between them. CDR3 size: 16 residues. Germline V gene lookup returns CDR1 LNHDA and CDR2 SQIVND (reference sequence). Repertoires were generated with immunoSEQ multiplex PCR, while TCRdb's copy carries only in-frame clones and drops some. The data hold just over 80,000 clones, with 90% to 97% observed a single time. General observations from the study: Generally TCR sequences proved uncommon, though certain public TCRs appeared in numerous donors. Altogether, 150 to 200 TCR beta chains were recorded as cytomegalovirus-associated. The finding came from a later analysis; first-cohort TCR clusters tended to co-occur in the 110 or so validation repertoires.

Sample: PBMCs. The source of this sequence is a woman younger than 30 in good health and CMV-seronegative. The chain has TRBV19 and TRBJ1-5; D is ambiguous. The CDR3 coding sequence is TGTGCCAGTAGTATAGGTCTTCCAAGCCCGGATCAGCCCCAGCATTTT. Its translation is CASSIGLPSPDQPQHF.